Described below is a single T cell receptor beta chain sequence and its context. In germline, CDR1 is SEHNR, CDR2 FQNEAQ (reference sequence). The CDR3 totals 13 residues. V lost 5 bases and J lost 7, with 14 bases in between. Method: immunoSEQ multiplex PCR; TCRdb's copy keeps in-frame clones and lacks some. The table has about 230,000 clones, approximately 89% seen once. These data originate in a study of blood T cell repertoires in COVID-19. This sequence joins TRBV7-9 and TRBJ1-2; tentative D call: TRBD1 (5 bases). Sample: PBMCs or T cells enriched from blood (not recorded which). The clonotype was recovered from a woman in her twenties or thirties who had been exposed to COVID-19. CDR3 DNA: TGTGCCAGCAGCCAGGGACTCTCAGGTGGCTACACCTTC. It yields the protein CASSQGLSGGYTF.